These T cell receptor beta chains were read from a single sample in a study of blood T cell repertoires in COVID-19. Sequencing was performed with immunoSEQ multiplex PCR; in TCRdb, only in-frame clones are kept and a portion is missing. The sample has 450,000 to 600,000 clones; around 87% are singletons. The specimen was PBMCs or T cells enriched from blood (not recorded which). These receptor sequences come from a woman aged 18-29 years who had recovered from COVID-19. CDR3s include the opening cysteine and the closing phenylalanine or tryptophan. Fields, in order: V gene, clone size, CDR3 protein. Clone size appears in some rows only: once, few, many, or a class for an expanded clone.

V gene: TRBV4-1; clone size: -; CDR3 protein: CASSLDRAREKLFF
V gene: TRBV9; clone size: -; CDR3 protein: CASSSPDGGSGANVLTF
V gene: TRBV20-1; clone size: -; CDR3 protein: CSAEEGYTF
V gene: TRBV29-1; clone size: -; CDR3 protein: CSAVGQEDRALHF
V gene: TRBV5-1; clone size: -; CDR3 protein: CASRSTGGIQETQYF
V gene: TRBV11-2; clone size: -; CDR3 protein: CASSPSIMYPLHF
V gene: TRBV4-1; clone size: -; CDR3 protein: CASSRKGTGGERGYTF
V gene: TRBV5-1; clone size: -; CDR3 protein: CASRQNNYGYTF
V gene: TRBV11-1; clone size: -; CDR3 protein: CASSLGAVGETQYF
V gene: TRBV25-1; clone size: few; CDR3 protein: CASTREVNTEAFF
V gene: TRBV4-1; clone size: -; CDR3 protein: CASSRNLAGGHYEQYF
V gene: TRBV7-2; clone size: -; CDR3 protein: CASSSSGGGYGYTF
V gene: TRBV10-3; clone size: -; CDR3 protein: CAISEQGALNEQYF
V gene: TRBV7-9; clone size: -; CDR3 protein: CASQGIQETQYF
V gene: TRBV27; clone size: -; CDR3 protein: CASSELGQGGSPLHF
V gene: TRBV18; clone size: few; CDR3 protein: CASSLGQRNEKLFF
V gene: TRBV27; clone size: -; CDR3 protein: CASSFPRQHSNQPQHF
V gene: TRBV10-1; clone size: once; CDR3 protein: CASSDGVSSGNTIYF
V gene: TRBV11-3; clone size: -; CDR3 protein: CASSSRGPYEQYF
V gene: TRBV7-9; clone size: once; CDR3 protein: CASSSFTEAFF
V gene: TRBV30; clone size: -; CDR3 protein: CAWSDDRADTIYF
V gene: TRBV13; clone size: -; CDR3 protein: CASTFTPGTGGLNEQFF
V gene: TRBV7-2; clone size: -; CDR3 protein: CASSSKTGGGTEAFF
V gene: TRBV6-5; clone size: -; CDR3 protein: CASSSGVWSYTF
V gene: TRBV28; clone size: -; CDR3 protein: CASTSTDPGRRGFRNGYTF
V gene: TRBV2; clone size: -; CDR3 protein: CASSEGTGNTYEQYF
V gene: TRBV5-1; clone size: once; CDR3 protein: CASSISGTGGSGANVLTF
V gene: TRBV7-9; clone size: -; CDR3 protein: CASSFTGGGNTEAFF
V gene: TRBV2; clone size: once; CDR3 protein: CASSSLYEQYF
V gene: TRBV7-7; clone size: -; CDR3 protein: CASSLGQGRGEKLFF
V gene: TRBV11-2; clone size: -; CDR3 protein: CASSLEVSGGLNEQFF
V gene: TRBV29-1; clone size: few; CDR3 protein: CSGTSSETQYF
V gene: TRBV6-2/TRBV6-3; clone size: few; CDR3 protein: CASSSGGASYEQYF
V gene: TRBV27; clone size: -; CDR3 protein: CASSLARTGGYGYTF
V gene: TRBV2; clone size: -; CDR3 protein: CASTTSRGGTQPQHF
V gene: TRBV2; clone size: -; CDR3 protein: CASSVLAGADTQYF
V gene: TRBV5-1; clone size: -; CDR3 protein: CASSLQGGANTEAFF
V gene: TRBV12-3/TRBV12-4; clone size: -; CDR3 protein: CASSLLTYNEQFF
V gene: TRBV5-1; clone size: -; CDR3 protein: CASLTGDGNTEAFF
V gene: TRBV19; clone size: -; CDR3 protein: CASSNTGFLNTEAFF
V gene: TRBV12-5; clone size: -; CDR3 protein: CASGLGPLGGSYEQYF
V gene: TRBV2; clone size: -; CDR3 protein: CADIGDRTEAFF
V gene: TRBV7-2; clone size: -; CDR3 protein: CASSPNINPFF
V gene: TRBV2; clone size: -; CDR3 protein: CASSEEGTGGQPQHF
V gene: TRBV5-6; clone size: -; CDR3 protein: CASSLLVDIPSPYEQYF
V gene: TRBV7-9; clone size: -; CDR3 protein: CASSSANTGELFF
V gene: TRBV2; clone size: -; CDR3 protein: CASTEQGNSPLHF
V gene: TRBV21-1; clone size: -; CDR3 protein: CASSLKEGWTSYEQYF
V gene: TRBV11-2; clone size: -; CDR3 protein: CASSPQGVPYSGNTIYF
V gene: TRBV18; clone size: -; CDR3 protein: CASSPPGQVDEKLFF
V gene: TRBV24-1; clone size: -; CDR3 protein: CATSDSTSGPYEQYF
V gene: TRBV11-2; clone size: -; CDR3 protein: CASSSPSGDYEQYF
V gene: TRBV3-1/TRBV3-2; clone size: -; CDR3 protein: CASSLQGSNEKLFF
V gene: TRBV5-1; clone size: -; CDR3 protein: CASSLMYLNTEAFF
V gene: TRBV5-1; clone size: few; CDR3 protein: CASSVWSGEAFF
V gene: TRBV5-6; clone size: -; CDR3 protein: CASSPRDRGPTGELFF